This T cell receptor (beta chain) appears in the sequencing data of a study of T cell responses to AZD1222 COVID-19 vaccine. General observations from the study: Vaccine-related CD4 TCRs covered spike, predominating at 160-218 and 743-854.

In the case of this clone: What it binds is not known.

The germline V gene has CDR1 MNHNY and CDR2 SVGAGI (reference sequence). CDR3 length: 14 residues. V lost 4 bases and J 4 bases, leaving 11 bases between the germline ends. Measured with immunoSEQ multiplex PCR; TCRdb has only the in-frame clones, and not every one. This table has about 140,000 clones, about 90% appearing once. This specimen consisted of peripheral blood, obtained 28 days after the second AZD1222 dose. This TCR derives from an adult who received the AZD1222 COVID-19 vaccine. The V call is TRBV6-6, the J call TRBJ1-5; D gene uncertain. The CDR3 coding sequence is TGTGCCAGCAGTTTTACGACTGGAAATCAGCCCCAGCATTTT. Encoded protein: CASSFTTGNQPQHF.